The rows below give T cell receptor beta chains drawn from one sample of a study of post-analysis software for immune sequencing data. TCRdb ran MiXCR on the PCR reads and lists one entry per CDR3 protein. The sample has around 770,000 distinct CDR3 sequences, 46% seen once; the top ten hold over 4.5%. The sample was blood. The receptors come from a girl between 5 and 17 years old with multiple sclerosis. The CDR3 runs from the conserved cysteine through the conserved F or W. D genes are given only for firm matches. Clone size appears in some rows only: once, few, many, or a class for an expanded clone.

>TRBD2|TRBJ2-7|TRBV27|-
CASSPAGLADKQYF
TGTGCCAGCAGTCCCGCGGGACTAGCGGACAAGCAGTACTTC
>TRBD2|TRBJ2-1|TRBV28|-
CASSSSGGPTREQFF
TGTGCCAGCAGTTCCTCGGGAGGGCCTACACGGGAGCAGTTCTTC
>-|TRBJ2-7|TRBV14|few
CASSPGQTFSYEQYF
TGTGCCAGCAGCCCTGGACAGACTTTCTCCTACGAGCAGTACTTC
>-|TRBJ1-1|TRBV29-1|-
CSVDFWGEAFF
TGCAGCGTTGATTTCTGGGGCGAAGCTTTCTTT
>-|TRBJ2-5|TRBV5-1|-
CASSPGRPSEQYF
TGCGCCAGCAGTCCAGGACGACCCTCTGAGCAGTACTTC
>-|TRBJ2-1|TRBV7-9|-
CASSFQLAPYNEQFF
TGTGCCAGCAGCTTTCAACTAGCCCCCTACAATGAGCAGTTCTTC
>-|TRBJ1-5|TRBV20-1|-
CSASSRQGGNQPQHF
TGCAGTGCTAGCTCTAGGCAGGGAGGCAATCAGCCCCAGCATTTT
>TRBD2|TRBJ2-1|TRBV6-1|-
CATTKREVFNEQFF
TGTGCCACCACGAAGCGGGAGGTGTTCAATGAGCAGTTCTTC
>-|TRBJ2-1|TRBV7-3|-
CASSFGPWRPQETQFF
TGTGCCAGCAGCTTCGGGCCGTGGAGGCCCCAAGAGACCCAGTTCTTC
>TRBD1|TRBJ1-2|TRBV5-6|-
CASGRGTGQGYTF
TGTGCCAGTGGACGCGGGACAGGGCAAGGCTACACCTTC
>TRBD1|TRBJ1-2|TRBV10-3|few
CATGQGWDYGYTF
TGTGCCACGGGACAGGGCTGGGACTATGGCTACACCTTC
>-|TRBJ2-7|TRBV4-2|-
CASSQEGGALSEQYF
TGTGCCAGCAGCCAAGAGGGCGGCGCCTTGAGCGAGCAGTACTTC
>-|TRBJ1-6|TRBV10-3|few
CAISEARSPLHF
TGTGCCATCAGTGAGGCGAGGTCACCCCTCCACTTT
>-|TRBJ1-2|TRBV4-1|-
CASSTSERGGLYGYTF
TGCGCCAGCAGCACGTCGGAGAGGGGGGGGCTTTATGGCTACACCTTC
>-|TRBJ2-1|TRBV5-6|-
CASSHSVGGSEQFF
TGTGCCAGCAGCCACTCGGTTGGAGGGAGTGAGCAGTTCTTC
>-|TRBJ1-2|TRBV21-1|-
CASSNRTRGYTF
TGTGCCAGCAGCAATCGGACGAGGGGCTACACCTTC
>TRBD2|TRBJ2-1|TRBV6-2/TRBV6-3|-
CASLLAGASYNEQFF
TGTGCCAGCCTCCTAGCGGGAGCCTCCTACAATGAGCAGTTCTTC
>TRBD1|TRBJ1-2|TRBV27|-
CASSSGQGFGQDGYTF
TGTGCCAGCAGTTCCGGACAGGGTTTCGGTCAGGATGGCTACACCTTC
>TRBD2|TRBJ2-3|TRBV24-1|few
CATRGTSDRGDTQYF
TGTGCCACCAGGGGTACTAGCGATAGAGGAGATACGCAGTATTTT
>TRBD2|TRBJ2-3|TRBV6-2/TRBV6-3|-
CASNPGASGRYTDTQYF
TGTGCCAGCAACCCGGGAGCCAGCGGGAGATACACAGATACGCAGTATTTT
>-|TRBJ2-2|TRBV7-3|-
CASTVGGGGGELFF
TGTGCCAGCACCGTTGGCGGAGGCGGGGGGGAGCTGTTTTTT
>-|TRBJ1-1|TRBV2|-
CASSVMRGPMNTEAFF
TGTGCCAGCAGTGTTATGAGGGGTCCCATGAACACTGAAGCTTTCTTT
>-|TRBJ2-7|TRBV10-3|-
CAISEIAVDEQYF
TGTGCCATCAGTGAGATAGCTGTGGACGAGCAGTACTTC
>-|TRBJ2-7|TRBV5-5|-
CASSLTAGVYEQYF
TGTGCCAGCAGCTTGACGGCAGGGGTTTACGAGCAGTACTTC
>-|TRBJ1-5|TRBV6-1|-
CASSDLETLLMEPQHF
TGTGCCAGCAGTGACCTGGAGACGTTATTGATGGAGCCCCAGCATTTT
>-|TRBJ1-2|TRBV20-1|-
CSAPGRTNYGYTF
TGCAGTGCTCCGGGACGGACTAACTATGGCTACACCTTC
>-|TRBJ2-3|TRBV5-5|few
CASSLLQAADTQYF
TGTGCCAGCAGCTTGCTGCAGGCGGCAGATACGCAGTATTTT
>TRBD2|TRBJ2-5|TRBV19|-
CASSTREGLETQYF
TGTGCCAGTAGTACACGGGAGGGGCTGGAGACCCAGTACTTC
>TRBD2|TRBJ2-7|TRBV6-6|-
CASSFPSGKYEQYF
TGTGCCAGCAGTTTCCCTAGCGGGAAATACGAGCAGTACTTC